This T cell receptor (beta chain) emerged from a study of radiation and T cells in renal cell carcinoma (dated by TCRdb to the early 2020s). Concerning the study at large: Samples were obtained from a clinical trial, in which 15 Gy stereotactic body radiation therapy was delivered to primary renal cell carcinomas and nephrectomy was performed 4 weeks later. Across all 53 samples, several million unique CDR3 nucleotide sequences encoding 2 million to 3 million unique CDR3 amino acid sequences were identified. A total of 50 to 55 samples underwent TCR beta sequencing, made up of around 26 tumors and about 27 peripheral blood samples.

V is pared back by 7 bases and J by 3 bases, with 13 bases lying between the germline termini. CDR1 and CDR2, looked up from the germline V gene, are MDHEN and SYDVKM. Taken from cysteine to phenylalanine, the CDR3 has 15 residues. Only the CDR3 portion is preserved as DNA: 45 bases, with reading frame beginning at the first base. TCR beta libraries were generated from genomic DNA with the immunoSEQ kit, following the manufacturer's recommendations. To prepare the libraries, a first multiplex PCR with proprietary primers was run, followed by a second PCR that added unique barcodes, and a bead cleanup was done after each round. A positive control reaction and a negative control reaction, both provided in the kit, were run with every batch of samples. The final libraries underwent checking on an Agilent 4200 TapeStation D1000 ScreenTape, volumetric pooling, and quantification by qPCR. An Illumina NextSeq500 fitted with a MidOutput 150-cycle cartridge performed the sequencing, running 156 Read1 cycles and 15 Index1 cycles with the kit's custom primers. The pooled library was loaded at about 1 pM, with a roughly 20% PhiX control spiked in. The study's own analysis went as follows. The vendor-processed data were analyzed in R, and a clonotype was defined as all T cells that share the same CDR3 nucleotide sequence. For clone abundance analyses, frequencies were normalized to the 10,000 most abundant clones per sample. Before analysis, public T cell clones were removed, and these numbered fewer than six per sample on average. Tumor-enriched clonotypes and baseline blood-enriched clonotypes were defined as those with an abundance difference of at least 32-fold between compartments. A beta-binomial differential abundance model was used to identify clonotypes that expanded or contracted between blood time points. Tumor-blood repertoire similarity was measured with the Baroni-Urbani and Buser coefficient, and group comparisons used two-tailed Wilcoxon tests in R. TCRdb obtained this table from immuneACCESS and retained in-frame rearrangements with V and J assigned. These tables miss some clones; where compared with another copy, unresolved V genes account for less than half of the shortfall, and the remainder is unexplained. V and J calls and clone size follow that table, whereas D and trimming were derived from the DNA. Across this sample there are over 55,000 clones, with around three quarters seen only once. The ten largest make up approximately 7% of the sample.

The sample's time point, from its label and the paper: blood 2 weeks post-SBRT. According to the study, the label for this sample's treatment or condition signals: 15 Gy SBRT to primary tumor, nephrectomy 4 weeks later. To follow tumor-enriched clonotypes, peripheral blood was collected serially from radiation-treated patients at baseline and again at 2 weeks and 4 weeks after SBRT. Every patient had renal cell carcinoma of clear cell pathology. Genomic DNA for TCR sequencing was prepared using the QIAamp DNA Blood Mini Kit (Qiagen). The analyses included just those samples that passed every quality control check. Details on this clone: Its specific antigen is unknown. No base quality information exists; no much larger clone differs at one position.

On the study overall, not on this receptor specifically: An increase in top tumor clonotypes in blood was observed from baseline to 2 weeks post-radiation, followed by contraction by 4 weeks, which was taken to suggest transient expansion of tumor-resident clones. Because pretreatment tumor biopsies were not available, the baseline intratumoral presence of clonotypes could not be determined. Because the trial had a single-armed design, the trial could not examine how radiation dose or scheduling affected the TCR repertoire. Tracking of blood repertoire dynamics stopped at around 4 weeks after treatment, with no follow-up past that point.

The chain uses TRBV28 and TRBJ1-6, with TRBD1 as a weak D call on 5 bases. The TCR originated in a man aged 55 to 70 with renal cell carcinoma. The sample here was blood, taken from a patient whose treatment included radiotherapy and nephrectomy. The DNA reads TGTGCCAGCACAACCGGGGGGAACTATAATTCACCCCTCCACTTT. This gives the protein CASTTGGNYNSPLHF.